This T cell receptor (beta chain) originates from a study of persistence of HIV-infected CD4 T cells. The study, taken as a whole, reports: Compared with CD3/CD28-stimulated cells, CMV- and Gag-responding cells showed lower TCRbeta richness.

CDR1 and CDR2 from the germline V gene are SGHTA and FQGTGA. This CDR3 is 13 amino acids long. The V end lost 5 bases, the J end lost 7 bases, and 12 bases lay between the germline ends. This was the immunoSEQ version 4 assay in survey mode. Clones were sequenced by immunoSEQ multiplex PCR, and TCRdb holds only the in-frame ones, with some missing. Among some 39,000 clones listed, more than 75% were seen once. Remarks on this clone: Its antigen is still unknown.

An overlapping HIV-1 Gag peptide pool stimulated these cells at about 1 ug/peptide/mL. Memory cells lacking CD40L and CD69 with high CD45RO were sorted. These HIV-1-infected adults initiated suppressive ART in chronic infection. Plasma HIV-1 RNA stayed below 50 copies/mL for at least 4 years. Before stimulation, PBMCs underwent CD8+ T cell depletion. This clonotype was sampled from an adult with HIV. The donor label of this sample is uncertain. V gene TRBV7-3 combines with J gene TRBJ2-1; D not certain. Specimen: cultured CD4+ T cells from PBMCs, collected from a patient who received antiretroviral therapy. The CDR3 DNA sequence: TGTGCCAGCAGCGCCGGACGCTTGAATGAGCAGTTCTTC. As protein: CASSAGRLNEQFF.